The sequence of this T cell receptor (beta chain) was determined in a study of PD-1 blockade in classical Hodgkin lymphoma. V lost 6 bases and J 7 bases, leaving 13 bases between the germline ends. CDR1 is SQVTM and CDR2 is ANQGSEA in the germline V gene. The CDR3 totals 12 residues. The repertoire was sequenced with immunoSEQ multiplex PCR; TCRdb's copy has only in-frame clones and lacks some. The data show around 50,000 clones, about three quarters seen once. Time point described: cycle 4 day 1 (C4D1), after less than 7 weeks of nivolumab. Every single patient, without exception, relapsed after autologous stem cell transplantation, and brentuximab vedotin exposure varied.

The sequence was collected from a human donor with classical Hodgkin lymphoma. This specimen was peripheral blood mononuclear cells (PBMCs), taken before the fourth cycle of nivolumab. This rearrangement joins TRBV29-1 to TRBJ2-1, with TRBD2 as a possible D gene (5 bases). CDR3 in DNA: TGCAGCGTCGCTCTAGCACGGAATGAGCAGTTCTTC. It encodes CSVALARNEQFF.